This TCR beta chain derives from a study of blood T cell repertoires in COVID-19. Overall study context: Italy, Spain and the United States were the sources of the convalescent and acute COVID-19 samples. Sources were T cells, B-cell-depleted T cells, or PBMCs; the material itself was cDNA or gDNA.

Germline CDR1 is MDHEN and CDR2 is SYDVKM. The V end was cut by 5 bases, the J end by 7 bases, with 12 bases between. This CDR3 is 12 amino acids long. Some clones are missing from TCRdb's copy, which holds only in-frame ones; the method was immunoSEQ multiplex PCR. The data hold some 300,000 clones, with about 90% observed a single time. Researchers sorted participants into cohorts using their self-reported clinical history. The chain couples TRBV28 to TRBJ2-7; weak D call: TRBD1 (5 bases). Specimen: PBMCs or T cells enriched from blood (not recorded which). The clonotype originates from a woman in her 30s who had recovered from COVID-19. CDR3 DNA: TGTGCCAGCAGTACTCCAGGGTATGAGCAGTACTTC. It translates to CASSTPGYEQYF. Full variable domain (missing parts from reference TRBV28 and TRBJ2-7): DVKVTQSSRYLVKRTGEKVFLECVQDMDHENMFWYRQDPGLGLRLIYFSYDVKMKEKGDIPEGYSVSREKKERFSLILESASTNQTSMYLCASSTPGYEQYFGPGTRLTVT.